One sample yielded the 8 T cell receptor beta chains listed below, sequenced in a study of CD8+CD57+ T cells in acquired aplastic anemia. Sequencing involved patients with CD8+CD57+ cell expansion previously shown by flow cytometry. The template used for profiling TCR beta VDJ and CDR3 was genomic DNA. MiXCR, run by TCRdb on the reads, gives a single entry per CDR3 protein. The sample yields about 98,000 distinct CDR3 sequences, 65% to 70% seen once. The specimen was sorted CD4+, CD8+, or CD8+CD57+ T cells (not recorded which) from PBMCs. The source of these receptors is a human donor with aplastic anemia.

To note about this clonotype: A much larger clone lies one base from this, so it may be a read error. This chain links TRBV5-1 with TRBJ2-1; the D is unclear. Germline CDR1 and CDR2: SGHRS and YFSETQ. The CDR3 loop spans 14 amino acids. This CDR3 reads CASSLGGIYNGQFF. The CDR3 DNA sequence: TGCGCCAGCAGCTTGGGTGGGATTTACAATGGGCAGTTCTTC.

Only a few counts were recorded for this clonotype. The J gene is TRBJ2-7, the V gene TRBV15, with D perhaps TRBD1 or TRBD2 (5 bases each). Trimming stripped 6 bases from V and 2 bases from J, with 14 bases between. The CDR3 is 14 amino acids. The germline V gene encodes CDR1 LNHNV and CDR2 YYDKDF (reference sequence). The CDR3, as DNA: TGTGCCACCAGTCCTAGGGACGGGGCCTACGAGCAGTACTTC. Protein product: CATSPRDGAYEQYF.

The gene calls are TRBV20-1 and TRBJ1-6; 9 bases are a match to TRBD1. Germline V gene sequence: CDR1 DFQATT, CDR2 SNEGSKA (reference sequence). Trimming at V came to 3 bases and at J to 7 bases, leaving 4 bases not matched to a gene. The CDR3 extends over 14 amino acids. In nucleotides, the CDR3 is TGCAGTGCTAGTACCGGGACAGGGAATTCACCCCTCCACTTT. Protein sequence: CSASTGTGNSPLHF.

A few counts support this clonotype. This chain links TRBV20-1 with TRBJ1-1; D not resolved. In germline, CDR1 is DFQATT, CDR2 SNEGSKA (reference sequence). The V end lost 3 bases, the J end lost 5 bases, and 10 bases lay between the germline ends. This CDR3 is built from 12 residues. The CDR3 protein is CSASQVTTEAFF. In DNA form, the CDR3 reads TGCAGTGCTAGCCAGGTAACGACTGAAGCTTTCTTT.

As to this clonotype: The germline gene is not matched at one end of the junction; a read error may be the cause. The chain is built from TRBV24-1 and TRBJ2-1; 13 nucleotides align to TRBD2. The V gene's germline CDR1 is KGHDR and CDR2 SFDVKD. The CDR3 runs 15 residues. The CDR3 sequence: CATSARTSGGREQFF. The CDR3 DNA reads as TGTGCCACTAGTGCCCGGACTAGCGGGGGACGTGAGCAGTTCTTC.

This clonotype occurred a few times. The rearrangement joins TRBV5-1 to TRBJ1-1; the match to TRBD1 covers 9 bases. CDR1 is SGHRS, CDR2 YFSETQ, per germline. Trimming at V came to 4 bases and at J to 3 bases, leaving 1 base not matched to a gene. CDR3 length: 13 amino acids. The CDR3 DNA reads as TGCGCCAGCAGCAGGACAGGGGACACTGAAGCTTTCTTT. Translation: CASSRTGDTEAFF.

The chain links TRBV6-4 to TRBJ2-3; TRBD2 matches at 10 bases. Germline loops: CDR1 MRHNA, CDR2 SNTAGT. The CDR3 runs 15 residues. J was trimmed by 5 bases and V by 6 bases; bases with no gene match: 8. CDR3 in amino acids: CASSRTSGEGDTQYF. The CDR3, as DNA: TGTGCCAGCAGCCGTACTAGCGGGGAGGGAGATACGCAGTATTTT.

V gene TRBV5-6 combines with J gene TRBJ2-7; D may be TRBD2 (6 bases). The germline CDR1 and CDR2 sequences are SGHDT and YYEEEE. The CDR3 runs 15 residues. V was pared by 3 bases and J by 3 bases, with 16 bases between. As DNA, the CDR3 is TGTGCCAGCAGCTGGGCGGGTAGCGGAGACTACGAGCAGTACTTC. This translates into CASSWAGSGDYEQYF.